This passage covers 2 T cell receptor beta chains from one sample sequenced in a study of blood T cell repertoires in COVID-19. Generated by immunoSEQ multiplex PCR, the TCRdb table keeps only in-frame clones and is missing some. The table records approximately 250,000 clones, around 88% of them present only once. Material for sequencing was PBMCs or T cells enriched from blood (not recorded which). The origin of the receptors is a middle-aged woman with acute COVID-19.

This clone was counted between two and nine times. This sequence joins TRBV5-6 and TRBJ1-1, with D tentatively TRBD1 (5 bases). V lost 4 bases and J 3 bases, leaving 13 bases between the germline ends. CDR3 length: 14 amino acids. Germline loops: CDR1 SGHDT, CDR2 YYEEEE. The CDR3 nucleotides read TGTGCCAGCAGCCCTCAGGTCAGGGACACTGAAGCTTTCTTT. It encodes CASSPQVRDTEAFF.

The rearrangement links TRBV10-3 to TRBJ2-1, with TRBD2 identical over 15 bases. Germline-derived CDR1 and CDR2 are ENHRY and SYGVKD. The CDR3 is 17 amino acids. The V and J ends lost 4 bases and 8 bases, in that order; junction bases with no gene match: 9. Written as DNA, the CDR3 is TGTGCCATCAGTGCGATTGGACTAGCGGGAGGGGTGGATGAGCAGTTCTTC. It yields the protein CAISAIGLAGGVDEQFF.